This T cell receptor (beta chain) is drawn from a study of blood T cell repertoires in COVID-19. Libraries were prepared by immunoSEQ multiplex PCR; TCRdb keeps only in-frame clonotypes and omits some of them. The sample includes around 200,000 clones, 70% to 90% of them seen just once. There are 14 residues in the CDR3. Germline lookup yields CDR1 SGHAT and CDR2 FQNNGV. The junction had 4 bases not matched to a gene; V was cut back by 4 bases and J by 7 bases. The chain combines TRBV11-2 with TRBJ1-6, with TRBD1 identical over 7 bases. What was sequenced was peripheral blood. This clonotype originated in a woman older than 75 with acute or convalescent COVID-19. The CDR3 region has the DNA TGTGCCAGCAGCTCCTGGACAGGAAATTCACCCCTCCACTTT. It is translated as CASSSWTGNSPLHF. The full variable domain, rest sourced from reference TRBV11-2 and TRBJ1-6, is EAGVAQSPRYKIIEKRQSVAFWCNPISGHATLYWYQQILGQGPKLLIQFQNNGVVDDSQLPKDRFSAERLKGVDSTLKIQPAKLEDSAVYLCASSSWTGNSPLHFGNGTRLTVT.